The subject of this entry is one TCR beta chain. The data stem from a study of blood T cells in healthy people across ages. The authors ran a second PCR of about 6 to 11 cycles using a sample-barcoded 5' primer and a J-beta primer mix. TCRdb ran MiXCR on the 5' RACE reads and lists one entry per CDR3 protein. In the table there are over 1,500,000 distinct CDR3 sequences, about 39% of which are singletons. Total RNA, at least 5.5 micrograms per sample, came from PBMCs. The CDR3 has 14 residues. The V end was cut by 3 bases, the J end by 4 bases, with 12 bases between. Germline V gene lookup returns CDR1 MDHEN and CDR2 SYDVKM.

The sequencing sample was made of blood. The TCR comes from a human donor in good health. The rearrangement links TRBV28 to TRBJ1-2; D is ambiguous. Here the CDR3 reads CASSLPGGLYGYTF. The DNA of the CDR3 is TGTGCCAGCAGTTTGCCAGGAGGCCTCTATGGCTACACCTTC.